This T cell receptor beta chain was retrieved from a study of shared clonotypes between healthy human individuals. The study's findings and limits: Sharing across a handful of donors was seen in around 5.1% of naive CD4 clonotypes.

With respect to this clone: The antigen is unknown.

Several immunoSEQ plates held equal portions of the genomic DNA taken from each subset. How the authors handled the data: Filtering differed for immunoSEQ, which gave only junction sequences without quality scores. TCRdb's table, derived via immunoSEQ multiplex PCR, lists solely in-frame clones and lacks some. V, J and clone size derive from that table, while D and trimming were established from the DNA sequence. The table records hundreds of thousands of clones, about 92% of them present only once. Only CD45RO-negative cells positively selected for CCR7 counted as naive CD8 cells, so terminally differentiated effector memory CD45RA+ cells were excluded. Sequenced material: naive CD8+ T cells sorted from blood. The receptor was isolated from a man aged 30 to 39 in good health.

The DNA of the CDR3 is TGTGCCAGCAGCCGGAGGAGACAGGGGCCCTACGAGCAGTACTTC. This gives the protein CASSRRRQGPYEQYF. The chain links TRBV5-6 to TRBJ2-7, with 8 bases identical to TRBD1. This CDR3 is 15 amino acids long. Germline V gene lookup returns CDR1 SGHDT and CDR2 YYEEEE. With V trimmed by 4 bases and J by 2 bases, 8 bases remained unmatched.